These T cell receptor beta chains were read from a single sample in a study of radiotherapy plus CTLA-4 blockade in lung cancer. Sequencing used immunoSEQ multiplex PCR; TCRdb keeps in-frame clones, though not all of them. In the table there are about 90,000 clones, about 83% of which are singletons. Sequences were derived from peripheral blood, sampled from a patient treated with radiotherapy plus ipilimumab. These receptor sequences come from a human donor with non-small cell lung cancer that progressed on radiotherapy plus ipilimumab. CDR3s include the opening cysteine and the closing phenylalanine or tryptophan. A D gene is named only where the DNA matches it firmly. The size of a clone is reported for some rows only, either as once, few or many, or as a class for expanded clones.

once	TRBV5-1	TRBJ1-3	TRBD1	CASSPNGQGSGNTIYF	TGCGCCAGCAGCCCAAATGGACAGGGCTCTGGAAACACCATATATTTT
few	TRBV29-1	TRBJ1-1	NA	CSVENRVNTEAFF	TGCAGCGTTGAAAACAGGGTAAACACTGAAGCTTTCTTT
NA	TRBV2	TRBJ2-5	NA	CASGAGGSWETQYF	TGTGCCAGCGGGGCGGGCGGAAGTTGGGAGACCCAGTACTTC
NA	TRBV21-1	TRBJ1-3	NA	CASSKEGQGAGGNTIYF	TGTGCCAGCAGCAAAGAAGGGCAGGGGGCGGGAGGAAACACCATATATTTT
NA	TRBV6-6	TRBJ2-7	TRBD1	CASRPGQGFGYEQYF	TGTGCCAGCAGACCTGGACAGGGGTTCGGGTACGAGCAGTACTTC
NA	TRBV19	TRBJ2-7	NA	CASSVDLDGSYEQYF	TGTGCCAGTAGTGTAGACTTGGATGGCTCCTACGAGCAGTACTTC
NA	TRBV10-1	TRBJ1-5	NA	CASSDVNMNIYSNQPQHF	TGCGCCAGCAGTGATGTTAACATGAACATTTATAGCAATCAGCCCCAGCATTTT
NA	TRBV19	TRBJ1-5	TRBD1	CASSRGQGGSNQPQHF	TGTGCCAGTAGTAGAGGACAGGGCGGCAGCAATCAGCCCCAGCATTTT
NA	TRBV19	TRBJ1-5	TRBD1	CASSIGDRLNQPQHF	TGTGCCAGTAGTATAGGGGACAGGCTCAATCAGCCCCAGCATTTT
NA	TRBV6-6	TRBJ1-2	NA	CASSYLAGTYGYTF	TGTGCCAGCAGTTACCTTGCAGGTACCTATGGCTACACCTTC
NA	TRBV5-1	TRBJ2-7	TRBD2	CASSSGSSGGYEQYF	TGCGCCAGCAGCTCCGGTAGTTCGGGGGGTTACGAGCAGTACTTC
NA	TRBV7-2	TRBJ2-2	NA	CASSPQSPSVYAGELFF	TGTGCCAGCAGCCCCCAGAGCCCTAGCGTGTACGCCGGGGAGCTGTTTTTT
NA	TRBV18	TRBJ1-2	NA	CASSPPRAWVYGYTF	TGTGCCAGCTCACCACCCAGGGCCTGGGTCTATGGCTACACCTTC
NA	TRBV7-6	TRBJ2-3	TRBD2	CASSLVSGFSDTQYF	TGTGCCAGCAGCTTAGTTAGCGGGTTTTCAGATACGCAGTATTTT
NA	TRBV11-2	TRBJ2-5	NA	CASSLFGASAVPNF	TGTGCCAGCAGCTTATTCGGGGCTAGCGCCGTACCGAACTTC
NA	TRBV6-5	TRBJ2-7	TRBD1	CASSLDRGLIYEQYF	TGTGCCAGCAGCCTGGACAGGGGGTTGATCTACGAGCAGTACTTC
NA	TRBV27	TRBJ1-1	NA	CASSSSHRAFF	TGTGCCAGCAGTTCCTCACACCGAGCTTTCTTT
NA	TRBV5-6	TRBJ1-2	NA	CASSQAYGYTF	TGTGCCAGCAGCCAAGCCTATGGCTACACCTTC
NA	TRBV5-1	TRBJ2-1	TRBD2	CASSFVGGRNYNEQFF	TGCGCCAGCAGCTTTGTAGGCGGGAGAAATTACAATGAGCAGTTCTTC
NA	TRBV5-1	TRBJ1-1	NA	CASKRAEIPNTEAFF	TGCGCCAGCAAGCGGGCAGAGATCCCGAACACTGAAGCTTTCTTT
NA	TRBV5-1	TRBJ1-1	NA	CASSETGQNTEAFF	TGCGCCAGCAGCGAGACCGGACAGAACACTGAAGCTTTCTTT
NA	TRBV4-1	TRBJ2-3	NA	CASSQGIKGRDTQYF	TGCGCCAGCAGCCAAGGAATTAAGGGTCGAGATACGCAGTATTTT
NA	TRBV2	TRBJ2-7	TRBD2	CASSGQLAGEQYF	TGTGCCAGCAGTGGACAACTAGCGGGCGAGCAGTACTTC
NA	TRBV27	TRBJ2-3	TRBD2	CASRAGLAGGTQYF	TGTGCCAGCAGGGCGGGACTAGCGGGAGGTACGCAGTATTTT
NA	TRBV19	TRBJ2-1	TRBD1	CASSIVETGYYNEQFF	TGTGCCAGTAGTATAGTCGAGACAGGGTATTACAATGAGCAGTTCTTC
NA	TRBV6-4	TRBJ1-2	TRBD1	CASRQGIDYGYTF	TGTGCCAGCCGACAGGGCATAGACTATGGCTACACCTTC
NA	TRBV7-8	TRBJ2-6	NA	CASSLGWVTSGANVLTF	TGTGCCAGCAGCTTAGGATGGGTGACATCTGGGGCCAACGTCCTGACTTTC
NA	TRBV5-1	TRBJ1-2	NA	CASSSTRTSPYGYTF	TGCGCCAGCAGCTCAACAAGGACCAGCCCTTATGGCTACACCTTC
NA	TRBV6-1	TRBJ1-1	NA	CASSGTWNTEAFF	TGTGCCAGCAGTGGGACTTGGAACACTGAAGCTTTCTTT
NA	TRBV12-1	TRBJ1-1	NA	CASKNKGAMNTEAFF	TGTGCCAGCAAAAACAAAGGGGCGATGAACACTGAAGCTTTCTTT
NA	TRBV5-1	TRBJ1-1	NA	CASSLGGQGGTEAFF	TGCGCCAGCAGCTTGGGGGGCCAGGGTGGGACTGAAGCTTTCTTT
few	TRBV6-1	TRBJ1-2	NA	CASSEAGNYGYTF	TGTGCCAGCAGTGAAGCAGGGAACTATGGCTACACCTTC
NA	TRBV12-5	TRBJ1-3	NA	CASGFSGTSSGNTIYF	TGTGCTAGTGGTTTCTCCGGGACAAGCTCTGGAAACACCATATATTTT
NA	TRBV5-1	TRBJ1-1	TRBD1	CASTSTGSSTEAFF	TGCGCCAGCACCTCGACAGGGTCGAGCACTGAAGCTTTCTTT
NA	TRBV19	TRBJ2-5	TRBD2	CASSGDSGRGIQETQYF	TGTGCCAGCAGTGGGGATAGCGGGAGAGGAATACAAGAGACCCAGTACTTC
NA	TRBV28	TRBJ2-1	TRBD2	CAGAGLAGRQFF	TGTGCCGGAGCCGGACTAGCGGGACGTCAGTTCTTC